These 27 T cell receptor beta chains came from one sample sequenced in a study of shared clonotypes between healthy human individuals. Using immunoSEQ multiplex PCR, the repertoire was profiled, and TCRdb retains in-frame clones only, with some absent. The data hold roughly 2,000,000 clones, with around 95% observed a single time. CD45RO-negative, CCR7-positively selected cells formed the naive CD8 fraction, excluding terminally differentiated effector memory CD45RA+ cells. The sequenced sample consisted of naive CD8+ T cells from PBMCs. All receptors derive from a man aged 18 to 29 in good health. Some clones in this sample may be carry-over from other donors' samples.

This clone was counted a single time. Within the sample, other DNA sequences also encode this same CDR3. The chain combines TRBV10-2 with TRBJ2-7; 7 nucleotides align to TRBD2. Germline V gene data show CDR1 as WSHSY and CDR2 as SAAADI. The ends lost 4 bases at V and 4 bases at J; junction bases unmatched: 1. The CDR3 spans 12 residues. CDR3 in DNA: TGCGCCAGCAGTGGCGGGAGTTACGAGCAGTACTTC. Its protein product is CASSGGSYEQYF.

This chain links TRBV6-6 with TRBJ2-5; 7 bases agree with TRBD2. CDR1 is MNHNY and CDR2 is SVGAGI in the germline V gene (reference sequence). The CDR3 runs to 15 residues. Unmatched junction bases numbered 7, after V lost 2 bases and J lost 4 bases. The CDR3 is CASSYPEGGAETQYF. CDR3 nucleotide sequence: TGTGCCAGCAGTTACCCCGAGGGAGGGGCAGAGACCCAGTACTTC.

The V gene is TRBV9, the J gene TRBJ2-1; TRBD2 matches at 11 bases. This CDR3 is built from 15 residues. Germline CDR1 SGDLS, CDR2 YYNGEE. V lost 4 bases, J lost 4 bases, and 4 bases stayed unmatched. This CDR3 reads CASSISGRGYNEQFF. CDR3 in DNA: TGTGCCAGCAGCATTAGCGGGAGGGGTTACAATGAGCAGTTCTTC.

The chain uses TRBV7-2 and TRBJ1-1; D is unresolved. With 2 bases removed from V and 0 bases from J, the gap between germline ends came to 4 bases. Germline values: CDR1 SGHTA, CDR2 FQGNSA. The CDR3 is 13 residues long. CDR3 nucleotide sequence: TGTGCCAGCAGCTTACCTATGAACACTGAAGCTTTCTTT. It translates to CASSLPMNTEAFF.

The rearrangement links TRBV29-1 to TRBJ2-7, with D unresolved. Germline CDR1 and CDR2: SQVTM and ANQGSEA. Trimming took 5 bases from V and 5 from J, leaving 16 bases between them. CDR3 size: 13 residues. The CDR3 region has the DNA TGCAGCGTTCTGGGTCCCGGCCCCCACGAGCAGTACTTC. It is translated as CSVLGPGPHEQYF.

Regarding this clone: This sample includes further DNA sequences coding for the same CDR3. The chain joins TRBV5-1 to TRBJ2-7; 10 positions match TRBD1. The CDR3 is made up of 14 amino acids. CDR1 is SGHRS and CDR2 is YFSETQ in the germline V gene. Trimming took 0 bases from V and 4 from J; bases not matched to a gene: 1. The CDR3 here is CASSLGDRGYEQYF. The CDR3, as DNA: TGCGCCAGCAGCTTGGGGGACAGGGGATACGAGCAGTACTTC.

The gene calls are TRBV19 and TRBJ1-1; weak D call: TRBD1 (5 bases). The CDR3 runs 14 residues. The ends were cut back, 1 base at V and 4 bases at J, with 10 bases in the middle. Per the germline V gene, CDR1 is LNHDA and CDR2 is SQIVND (reference sequence). The CDR3 spells CASSIGLGLTEAFF. CDR3 bases: TGTGCCAGTAGTATAGGGTTGGGGCTCACTGAAGCTTTCTTT. Complete variable domain (other parts from reference TRBV19 and TRBJ1-1): DGGITQSPKYLFRKEGQNVTLSCEQNLNHDAMYWYRQDPGQGLRLIYYSQIVNDFQKGDIAEGYSVSREKKESFPLTVTSAQKNPTAFYLCASSIGLGLTEAFFGQGTRLTVV.

The V and J genes are TRBV7-9 and TRBJ2-7, with 11 positions matching TRBD1. The CDR3 length is 14 residues. The V gene's germline CDR1 is SEHNR and CDR2 FQNEAQ (reference sequence). V shed 8 bases, J shed 6 bases, and the junction held 9 bases outside the gene matches. CDR3 DNA sequence: TGTGCCAGCGTCCCGGGACAGGGGGACGGCGAGCAGTACTTC. This codes for CASVPGQGDGEQYF.

This rearrangement joins TRBV5-1 to TRBJ2-1; the D gene is possibly TRBD1 (6 bases). The CDR3 spans 15 residues. Germline assignment: CDR1 SGHRS and CDR2 YFSETQ. Trimming removed 1 base at V and 3 bases at J, with 11 bases between. The CDR3, as DNA: TGCGCCAGCAGCTTGATTCAGGGGAACTACAATGAGCAGTTCTTC. Residues: CASSLIQGNYNEQFF.

J is TRBJ2-2 and V is TRBV7-9; no clear D gene. Per germline, CDR1 SEHNR and CDR2 FQNEAQ (reference sequence). This CDR3 is built from 14 residues. V lost 9 bases, J lost 8 bases, and 19 bases lay in between. The CDR3 bases are TGTGCCAGTAACCCGGGTCCCAACGGTGGGGAGCTGTTTTTT. Translated: CASNPGPNGGELFF.

This clone was observed a single time. The V gene is TRBV9, the J gene TRBJ2-1, with TRBD2 identical over 7 bases. V lost 0 bases, J lost 3 bases, and 6 bases stayed unmatched. Germline V gives CDR1 SGDLS, CDR2 YYNGEE. This CDR3 has 16 residues. The CDR3 sequence is CASSVALADFYNEQFF. In nucleotides, the CDR3 is TGTGCCAGCAGCGTAGCCCTAGCGGACTTCTACAATGAGCAGTTCTTC.

CDR3 protein: CASSGETNRGGEQYF. DNA for the CDR3: TGTGCCAGCAGCGGAGAGACTAACAGGGGAGGCGAGCAGTACTTC. The rearrangement links TRBV21-1 to TRBJ2-7; the listed D gene, TRBD1, was not tested against the DNA. TRBV21-1 is an annotated pseudogene. There are 15 residues in the CDR3.

The rearrangement uses TRBV6-1 and TRBJ2-7; possibly TRBD1 or TRBD2 for D (5 bases each). Germline lookup yields CDR1 MNHNS and CDR2 SASEGT. V gave up 6 bases and J gave up 7 bases, with 16 bases separating them. This CDR3 is 13 amino acids long. CDR3 nucleotides: TGTGCCAGCAGGGACGCCGGGGCTCGGGAGCAGTACTTC. Encoded protein: CASRDAGAREQYF.

The DNA of the CDR3 is TGCGCCAGCAGCCACGCGGGACTAGCGACATACAATGAGCAGTTCTTC. Translating gives CASSHAGLATYNEQFF. The chain couples TRBV4-1 to TRBJ2-1; TRBD2 matches at 10 bases. This CDR3 is built from 16 residues. J lost 4 bases, V lost 3 bases, and 6 bases had no gene match. Germline CDR1 and CDR2: MGHRA and YSYEKL.

The gene calls are TRBV28 and TRBJ2-7, with D possibly TRBD1 on 6 matching bases. In germline, CDR1 is MDHEN, CDR2 SYDVKM. The CDR3 is made up of 14 amino acids. Trimming took 6 bases from V and 2 from J, leaving 14 bases between them. The CDR3 coding sequence is TGTGCCAGCAGGGCCCATAGGGGGACCTACGAGCAGTACTTC. This encodes CASRAHRGTYEQYF.

The chain uses TRBV6-1 and TRBJ1-3, with D unresolved. CDR3 length: 13 residues. Trimming took off 3 bases at V and 1 base at J, with 4 bases between the two ends. Germline V lookup: CDR1 MNHNS, CDR2 SASEGT. CDR3 region: CASSDKSGNTIYF. The CDR3 coding sequence is TGTGCCAGCAGTGACAAATCTGGAAACACCATATATTTT.

V gene TRBV21-1 combines with J gene TRBJ2-1; whether TRBD1, the table's D call, matches the DNA was not checked. TRBV21-1 corresponds to a pseudogene. The length of the CDR3 is 14 residues. CDR3 in amino acids: CASSQGQPNNEQFF. CDR3 sequence (DNA): TGTGCCAGCAGCCAGGGACAACCCAACAATGAGCAGTTCTTC.

This chain connects TRBV4-1 to TRBJ2-7; TRBD2 agrees at 11 bases. The CDR3 loop spans 15 amino acids. Trimming removed 1 base from V and 6 bases from J; junction bases left unmatched: 5. Germline V lookup: CDR1 MGHRA, CDR2 YSYEKL. Written as DNA, the CDR3 is TGCGCCAGCAGCCAAGGCCCGGGACTAGCGGCCGAGCAGTACTTC. Translated, it gives CASSQGPGLAAEQYF.

Comments on this clone: Other DNA variants within this sample encode the same CDR3. The chain has TRBV7-3 and TRBJ2-3; TRBD2 matches at 10 bases. The CDR3 totals 15 residues. Germline assignment: CDR1 SGHTA and CDR2 FQGTGA. J gave up 1 base and V 5 bases, and 3 bases lay outside the gene matches. In DNA, the CDR3 is TGTGCCAGCAGCGTCGGGACTAGCGGCACAGATACGCAGTATTTT. This encodes CASSVGTSGTDTQYF.

The V gene is TRBV7-9, the J gene TRBJ2-7, with D unclear. The CDR3 consists of 14 residues. The V end was cut by 1 base, the J end by 3 bases, with 10 bases between. Germline assignment: CDR1 SEHNR and CDR2 FQNEAQ (reference sequence). The CDR3 loop is CASSLESGGYEQYF. The CDR3 nucleotides are TGTGCCAGCAGCTTAGAGAGTGGTGGCTACGAGCAGTACTTC.

This chain joins TRBV7-6 and TRBJ2-1; D is perhaps TRBD2 (6 bases). Germline values: CDR1 SGHVS, CDR2 FNYEAQ. Trimming pared 9 bases from V and 6 bases from J, leaving 21 bases between. The CDR3 is 15 residues long. The CDR3 bases are TGTGCCAGACCTGGGATCGGGAGCCGTGGCAATGAGCAGTTCTTC. Translation: CARPGIGSRGNEQFF.

A note on this clone: Within the sample, other DNA sequences also encode this same CDR3. The V and J genes are TRBV5-1 and TRBJ1-1, with D possibly TRBD1 on 6 matching bases. Deletions cut 0 bases from V and 2 bases from J, with 11 bases between. Germline CDR1 and CDR2: SGHRS and YFSETQ. The CDR3 runs to 15 residues. CDR3 sequence reads: CASSLGQGLNTEAFF. The CDR3 DNA is TGCGCCAGCAGCTTGGGGCAGGGGCTAAACACTGAAGCTTTCTTT.

Comments on this clone: One junction end does not reproduce the germline sequence, and a read error may be involved. The gene calls are TRBV11-2 and TRBJ1-1; D is unresolved. CDR3 length equals 13 residues. Germline CDR1 is SGHAT and CDR2 is FQNNGV. CDR3 region: CASGLWGNTEAFF. The CDR3 DNA reads as TGTGCCAGCGGCTTATGGGGGAACACTGAAGCTTTCTTT.

J is TRBJ2-5 and V is TRBV27; D is uncertain. Germline assignment: CDR1 MNHEY and CDR2 SMNVEV (reference sequence). The V end was cut by 2 bases, the J end by 0 bases, with 1 base between. The CDR3 consists of 12 residues. The CDR3 here is CASSLNQETQYF. The CDR3 region has the DNA TGTGCCAGCAGTTTAAACCAAGAGACCCAGTACTTC.

The rearrangement joins TRBV13 to TRBJ2-4, with D possibly matching TRBD1 (6 bases). V was trimmed by 3 bases and J by 4 bases, leaving 10 bases between them. The CDR3 spans 14 residues. Germline CDR1 is PRHDT and CDR2 is FYEKMQ (reference sequence). The CDR3 sequence is CASSLAQGKNIQYF. The CDR3, as DNA: TGTGCCAGCAGCTTGGCGCAGGGGAAAAACATTCAGTACTTC.

Only a few counts were recorded for this clone. The CDR3 region is CASSRRSDEKLFF. The CDR3 DNA reads TGTGCCAGCAGCCGGAGGTCCGATGAAAAACTGTTTTTT. J is TRBJ1-4 and V is TRBV7-9; D is undetermined. This CDR3 comprises 13 residues. Germline-derived CDR1 and CDR2 are SEHNR and FQNEAQ (reference sequence). V lost 5 bases to trimming and J lost 6 bases, with 10 bases between them.

V is TRBV2 and J is TRBJ2-7; D is unclear. The V end lost 8 bases, the J end lost 1 base, and 9 bases lay between the germline ends. The CDR3 spans 12 residues. Germline CDR1 reads SNHLY; CDR2 reads FYNNEI. The CDR3 here is CASLAPSYEQYF. In nucleotides, the CDR3 is TGTGCCAGCCTCGCCCCATCCTACGAGCAGTACTTC.